These T cell receptor beta chains were read from a single sample in a study of blood T cell repertoires in COVID-19. Assay used: immunoSEQ multiplex PCR; TCRdb lists only in-frame clones, some missing. The sample lists about 260,000 clones; 80% to 85% were seen once. The sample was peripheral blood. These receptors were obtained from a man between 60 and 75 years old with acute or convalescent COVID-19. The CDR3 runs from the conserved cysteine through the conserved F or W. D genes are given only for firm matches. Size values are once, few and many counts, or a class for expanded clones, and some rows have none.

TRBJ2-3 | . | TRBV19 | . | TGTGCCAGTAGCGACTCCGGGACTCGGGCAGATACGCAGTATTTT | CASSDSGTRADTQYF
TRBJ2-5 | . | TRBV7-2 | TRBD2 | TGTGCCAGCAGCTTTGGCGGGAGGGGGGAGACCCAGTACTTC | CASSFGGRGETQYF
TRBJ1-2 | . | TRBV15 | . | TGTGCCACCAGCAGTTACCGGGGTCGAGCCTATGGCTACACCTTC | CATSSYRGRAYGYTF
TRBJ2-7 | . | TRBV5-1 | TRBD1 | TGCACCTCGTCTACCGGGACAGGGGGGATCTACGAGCAGTACTTC | CTSSTGTGGIYEQYF
TRBJ1-1 | few | TRBV7-8 | . | TGTGCCAGCAGCTTACAGGGGTTGGGTGGCACTGAAGCTTTCTTT | CASSLQGLGGTEAFF
TRBJ2-1 | . | TRBV15 | TRBD2 | TGTGCCACCAGCAGGGGTTTAGCGGGGGGAAATTACAATGAGCAGTTCTTC | CATSRGLAGGNYNEQFF
TRBJ2-1 | . | TRBV24-1 | TRBD2 | TGTGCCACCAGTGATTCATCCGGGACTAGTTCCAATGAGCAGTTCTTC | CATSDSSGTSSNEQFF
TRBJ1-5 | . | TRBV2 | . | TGTGCCAGCAGGCGGACGGAGGCCCTGAATCAGCCCCAGCATTTT | CASRRTEALNQPQHF
TRBJ2-1 | . | TRBV1 | . | TGCACCGCCGGGAGCGGGGGGGATTACAATGAGCAGTTCTTC | CTAGSGGDYNEQFF
TRBJ1-6 | . | TRBV28 | . | TGTGCCACCCAAATCGGACAGCAAAATTCACCCCTCCACTTT | CATQIGQQNSPLHF
TRBJ2-7 | . | TRBV19 | TRBD1 | TGTGCCAGCCACGACAGGGCACGGGACTCCTACGAGCAGTACTTC | CASHDRARDSYEQYF
TRBJ2-7 | . | TRBV7-2 | . | TGTGCCAGCAGCTTCCGCCCTTCGGACGAGCAGTACTTC | CASSFRPSDEQYF
TRBJ1-1 | . | TRBV9 | TRBD1 | TGTGTCAGCAGCGTCCGGGACAGGGGATCGGGCACTGAAGCTTTCTTT | CVSSVRDRGSGTEAFF
TRBJ2-5 | . | TRBV5-6 | TRBD2 | TGTGCCAGCAGCTCACTAGCGGGAGACGAGACCCAGTACTTC | CASSSLAGDETQYF
TRBJ1-2 | few | TRBV29-1 | . | TGCAGCGTTGATTTCGGCAGGGAAGGCTATGGCTACACCTTC | CSVDFGREGYGYTF
TRBJ1-2 | few | TRBV4-2 | . | TGTGCCAGCAGCCCTGGACAGCTGTGGGATGGCTACACCTTC | CASSPGQLWDGYTF
TRBJ2-5 | . | TRBV5-3 | . | TGTGCCAGAAGCTTCAGTTGGGCAGAGACCCAGTACTTC | CARSFSWAETQYF
TRBJ2-7 | . | TRBV7-8 | . | TGTGCCAGCAGCTTAACGCCGCTAGCCGGGGAGCAGTACTTC | CASSLTPLAGEQYF
TRBJ2-5 | . | TRBV3-1/TRBV3-2 | TRBD1 | TGTGCCAGCAGCAGACAGGGAAGTCAAGAGACCCAGTACTTC | CASSRQGSQETQYF
TRBJ1-6 | . | TRBV18 | TRBD1 | TGTGCCAGCTCAGAGGGACAGTCCCCAAATTCACCCCTCCACTTT | CASSEGQSPNSPLHF
TRBJ2-7 | . | TRBV13 | TRBD1 | TGTGCCAGCAGCTTCGGGACAGGGTCCTACGAGCAGTACTTC | CASSFGTGSYEQYF
TRBJ2-1 | . | TRBV6-6 | TRBD1 | TGTGCCAGCACTTTACGAGACAGGGGGCTGGGGAATGAGCAGTTCTTC | CASTLRDRGLGNEQFF
TRBJ2-5 | . | TRBV11-2 | TRBD2 | TGTGCCAGCAGCTTAGAAGGGCCTAGCGGGAGTAGGACCCAGTACTTC | CASSLEGPSGSRTQYF
TRBJ1-2 | . | TRBV2 | . | TGTGCCAACCGCGGGGGGGGCTACACCTTC | CANRGGGYTF
TRBJ1-1 | . | TRBV5-1 | TRBD1 | TGCGCCAGCAGCTTGGCCAGTCGGGGACAGGGATTGGGCACTGAAGCTTTCTTT | CASSLASRGQGLGTEAFF
TRBJ2-7 | . | TRBV29-1 | TRBD2 | TGCAGCGTTGAAGGCCTAGGGACTAGCGCATACGAGCAGTACTTC | CSVEGLGTSAYEQYF
TRBJ2-1 | . | TRBV6-2/TRBV6-3 | TRBD2 | TGTGCCAGCAGTTACTTCCTAGCGGGGTTTAACAATGAGCAGTTCTTC | CASSYFLAGFNNEQFF
TRBJ2-3 | . | TRBV5-5 | . | TGTGCCAGCAGCTTGGGGGGCGATACGCAGTATTTT | CASSLGGDTQYF
TRBJ1-1 | . | TRBV7-6 | . | TGTGCCAGCAGCTTAGGGGCTATGAACACTGAAGCTTTCTTT | CASSLGAMNTEAFF
TRBJ2-7 | once | TRBV21-1 | . | TGTGCCAGCAGCAAAGCGAAACAGGGGGCCGCCTCCTACGAGCAGTACTTC | CASSKAKQGAASYEQYF
TRBJ1-4 | . | TRBV28 | TRBD1 | TGTGCCAGCACCGGCGGGGACAGGAGTAATGAAAAACTGTTTTTT | CASTGGDRSNEKLFF
TRBJ1-5 | . | TRBV27 | . | TGTGCCAGCAGATCGGGGGGCGCCGACAATCAGCCCCAGCATTTT | CASRSGGADNQPQHF
TRBJ1-1 | . | TRBV11-2 | . | TGTGCCAGCAGCTTAGATACTCGGTGGCAGGGACTCCCTGAAGCTTTCTTT | CASSLDTRWQGLPEAFF
TRBJ1-1 | . | TRBV6-5 | . | TGTGCCAGCAGTTCTGGGCCCACCCCTGAAGCTTTCTTT | CASSSGPTPEAFF
TRBJ2-3 | . | TRBV21-1 | . | TGTGCCAGCAGCAAAACCCTCCTACTAGCGGGGGTGGTAGATACGCAGTATTTT | CASSKTLLLAGVVDTQYF
TRBJ2-2 | . | TRBV9 | TRBD2 | TGTGCCAGCAGCGTCTCTCGAAAAGGTAGCGGGCTGGTTGCCGGGGAGCTGTTTTTT | CASSVSRKGSGLVAGELFF
TRBJ2-3 | once | TRBV19 | . | TGTGCCAGTACCTCAAGGACTTATTGGGGCACAGATACGCAGTATTTT | CASTSRTYWGTDTQYF
TRBJ2-2 | once | TRBV5-1 | TRBD1 | TGCGCCAGCAAAACCCCGGGACAGGGTATCGGGGAGCTGTTTTTT | CASKTPGQGIGELFF
TRBJ2-1 | . | TRBV5-1 | . | TGCGCCAGCAGCTTGCCGGGGGGCACGAATGAGCAGTTCTTC | CASSLPGGTNEQFF
TRBJ2-3 | . | TRBV5-6 | . | TGTGCCAGCAGCTTGGGAGGGAATACGCAGTATTTT | CASSLGGNTQYF
TRBJ2-1 | . | TRBV27 | . | TGTGCCAGCAGTTTAGGGAGCTCCTACAATGAGCAGTTCTTC | CASSLGSSYNEQFF
TRBJ1-3 | . | TRBV6-6 | . | TGTGCCGCGGGAGGTCTAGAGGCAGGAAACACCATATATTTT | CAAGGLEAGNTIYF